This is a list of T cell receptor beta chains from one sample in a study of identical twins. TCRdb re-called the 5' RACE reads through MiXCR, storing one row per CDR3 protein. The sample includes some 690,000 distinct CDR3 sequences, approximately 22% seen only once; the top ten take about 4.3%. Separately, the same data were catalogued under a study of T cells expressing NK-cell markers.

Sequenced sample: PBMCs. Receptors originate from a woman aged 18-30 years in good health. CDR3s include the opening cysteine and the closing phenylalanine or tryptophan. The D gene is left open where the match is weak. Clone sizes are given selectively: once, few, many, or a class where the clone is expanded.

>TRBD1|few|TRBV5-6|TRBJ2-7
TGTGCCAGCTATCGGCGAACGACAGGGGGCAACGAGCAGTACTTC
CASYRRTTGGNEQYF
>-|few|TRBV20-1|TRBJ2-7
TGCAGTGCATCCAACAGGGAAACCTACGAGCAGTACTTC
CSASNRETYEQYF
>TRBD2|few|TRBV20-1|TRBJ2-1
TGCAGTGCTAGAGATCCTCGAGCGGGAGGTTCGAATGAGCAGTTCTTC
CSARDPRAGGSNEQFF
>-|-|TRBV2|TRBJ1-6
TGTGCCAGCAGTGAGGGGGGACTTAGTTCACCCCTCCACTTT
CASSEGGLSSPLHF
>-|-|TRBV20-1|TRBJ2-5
TGCAGTGCTAGAGGCAGGGGAGGAGAGACCCAGTACTTC
CSARGRGGETQYF
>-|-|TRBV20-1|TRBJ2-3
TGCAGTGCTAGTTACCAGGGCAGCACAGATACGCAGTATTTT
CSASYQGSTDTQYF
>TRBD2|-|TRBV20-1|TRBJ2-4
TGCAGTGCAAGACTAGCGGGGGGGATCAACATTCAGTACTTC
CSARLAGGINIQYF
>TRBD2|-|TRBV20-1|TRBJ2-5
TGCAGTGCCGGGGGAGCGGGAGAAGGAGAGACCCAGTACTTC
CSAGGAGEGETQYF
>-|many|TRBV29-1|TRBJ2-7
TGCAGCGTGGGGGCTTCGACCGGACAAGTGGGGCAGTACTTC
CSVGASTGQVGQYF
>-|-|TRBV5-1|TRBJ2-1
TGCGCCAGCAGCTTGAGGAGCCCTAGCTCCTACAATGAGCAGTTCTTC
CASSLRSPSSYNEQFF
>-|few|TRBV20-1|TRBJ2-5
TGCAGTGCTAGCCCGGGGGCGAGGCAAGAGACCCAGTACTTC
CSASPGARQETQYF
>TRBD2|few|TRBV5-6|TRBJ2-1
TGTGCCAGCCGTGGGGTGCGGAGCGGGGGGGCCCACAATGAGCAGTTCTTC
CASRGVRSGGAHNEQFF
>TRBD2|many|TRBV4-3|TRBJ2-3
TGCGCCAGCAGCCAAGATCGGGGACTAGCGGGTGGAACAGATACGCAGTATTTT
CASSQDRGLAGGTDTQYF
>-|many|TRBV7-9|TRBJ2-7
TGTGCCAGCAGCTTAACCGACAAGTGGGATTACGAGCAGTACTTC
CASSLTDKWDYEQYF
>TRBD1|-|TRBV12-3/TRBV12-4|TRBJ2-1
TGTGCCAGCAGCTCGGACAGGGTATCTAAGTTCTTC
CASSSDRVSKFF
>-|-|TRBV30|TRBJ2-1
TGTGCCTGGCTAAGCGGCCATGAGCAGTTCTTC
CAWLSGHEQFF
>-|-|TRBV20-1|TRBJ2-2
TGCAGTGCTAGGCCGGGGGCGACCGGGGAGCTGTTTTTT
CSARPGATGELFF
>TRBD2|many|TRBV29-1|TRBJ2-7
TGCAGCGTTGAATACGGACTAGCGGGAGTTTACGAGCAGTACTTC
CSVEYGLAGVYEQYF
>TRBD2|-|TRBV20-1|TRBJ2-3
TGCAGTGCTGAGGAATCGGGGGGGCGTCTAGATACGCAGTATTTT
CSAEESGGRLDTQYF
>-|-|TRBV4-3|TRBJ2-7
TGCGCCAGCAGCCAAGAGATAGCAGGGGCCTACGAGCAGTACTTC
CASSQEIAGAYEQYF
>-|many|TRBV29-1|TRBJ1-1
TGCAGCGCTCGGACAGCAATGAACACTGAAGCTTTCTTT
CSARTAMNTEAFF
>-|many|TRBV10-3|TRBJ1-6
TGTGCCATCAGCCAGGGAGGCCGAAAATCACCCCTCCACTTT
CAISQGGRKSPLHF
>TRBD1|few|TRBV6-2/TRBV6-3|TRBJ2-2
TGTGCCAGCAGTTACCCCGGACAGGGCTTATCCGGGGAGCTGTTTTTT
CASSYPGQGLSGELFF
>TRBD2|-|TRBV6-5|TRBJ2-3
TGTGCCAGCAGTTCGGCTAGCGGGGGTGCTGATACGCAGTATTTT
CASSSASGGADTQYF
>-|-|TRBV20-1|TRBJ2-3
TGCAGTGCTAATTTCGCAGATACGCAGTATTTT
CSANFADTQYF
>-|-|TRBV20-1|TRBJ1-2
TGCAGTGTGGGAGGAGGGGGGCTTTCGACTGGCTACACCTTC
CSVGGGGLSTGYTF
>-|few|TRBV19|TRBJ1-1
TGTGCCAGTAGTATTCAAAGGCACACTGAAGCTTTCTTT
CASSIQRHTEAFF
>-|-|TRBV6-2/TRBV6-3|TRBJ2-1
TGTGCCAGCAGGCCCGGGAAGAGCTCCTACAATGAGCAGTTCTTC
CASRPGKSSYNEQFF
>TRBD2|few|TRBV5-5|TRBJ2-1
TGTGCCAGCAGCTTGGTTGTTAGCGGGCGAGGAAACAATGAGCAGTTCTTC
CASSLVVSGRGNNEQFF
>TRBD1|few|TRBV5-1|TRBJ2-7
TGCGCCAGCAGCCCCAGCCCAGGACAGGGGGCATACGAGCAGTACTTC
CASSPSPGQGAYEQYF
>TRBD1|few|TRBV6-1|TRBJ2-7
TGTGCCAGCAGTACCTCCGGGACAGGGGGCGGTTACGAGCAGTACTTC
CASSTSGTGGGYEQYF
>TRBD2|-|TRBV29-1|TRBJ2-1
TGCAGCGTTCTACCAACTAGCGGGAGGGTCTATGAGCAGTTCTTC
CSVLPTSGRVYEQFF